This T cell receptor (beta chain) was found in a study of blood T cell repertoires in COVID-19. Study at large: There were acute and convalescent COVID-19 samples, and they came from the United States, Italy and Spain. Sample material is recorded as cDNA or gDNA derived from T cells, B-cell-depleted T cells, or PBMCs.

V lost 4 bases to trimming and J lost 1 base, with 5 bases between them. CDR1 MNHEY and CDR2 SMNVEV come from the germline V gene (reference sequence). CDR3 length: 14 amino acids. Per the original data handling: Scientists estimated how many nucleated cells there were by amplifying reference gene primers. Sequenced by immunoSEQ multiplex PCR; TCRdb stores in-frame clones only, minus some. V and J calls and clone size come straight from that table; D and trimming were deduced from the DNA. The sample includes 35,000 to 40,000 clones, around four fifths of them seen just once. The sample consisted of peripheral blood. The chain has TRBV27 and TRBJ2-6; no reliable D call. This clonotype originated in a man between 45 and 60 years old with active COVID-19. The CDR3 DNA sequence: TGTGCCAGCAGTTCTCTATCTGGGGCCAACGTCCTGACTTTC. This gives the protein CASSSLSGANVLTF.